The 15 T cell receptor beta chains given below trace back to one sample, sequenced in a study of cytomegalovirus exposure and HLA in healthy donors. The primer mix had 60 Vbeta and 13 Jbeta primers. TCRdb's table, derived via immunoSEQ multiplex PCR, lists solely in-frame clones and lacks some. The repertoire holds about 160,000 clones, 75% to 85% seen once, with 0.95% to 1% in the top ten. The material sequenced was PBMCs. These receptors came from a girl aged 2 to 10 in good health and CMV-seropositive.

The chain joins TRBV19 to TRBJ2-6; tentative D call: TRBD2 (5 bases). Germline V CDR1 and CDR2: LNHDA, SQIVND (reference sequence). CDR3 length equals 16 residues. V was clipped by 2 bases and J by 0 bases, with 8 bases between them. CDR3 coding DNA: TGTGCCAGTAGTATACGAGCGGACTCTGGGGCCAACGTCCTGACTTTC. Amino acid sequence: CASSIRADSGANVLTF.

The V gene is TRBV7-8, the J gene TRBJ2-3, with 11 bases lining up with TRBD2. The germline gives CDR1 SGHVS, CDR2 FQNEAQ. This CDR3 is 16 amino acids long. Unmatched junction bases numbered 6, after V lost 2 bases and J lost 5 bases. The CDR3 sequence is CASSLLAGGPEDTQYF. The CDR3 DNA follows: TGTGCCAGCAGCTTACTAGCGGGAGGACCAGAAGATACGCAGTATTTT.

The V and J genes are TRBV5-6 and TRBJ1-2; tentatively, D is TRBD1 (6 bases). The CDR3 length is 13 residues. V was clipped by 7 bases and J by 0 bases, with 10 bases between them. The V gene's germline CDR1 is SGHDT and CDR2 YYEEEE. The CDR3 reads CASHGQSNYGYTF. The CDR3, as DNA: TGTGCCAGCCACGGACAGTCTAACTATGGCTACACCTTC. The whole variable domain, remainder taken from reference TRBV5-6 and TRBJ1-2, is DAGVTQSPTHLIKTRGQQVTLRCSPKSGHDTVSWYQQALGQGPQFIFQYYEEEERQRGNFPDRFSGHQFPNYSSELNVNALLLGDSALYLCASHGQSNYGYTFGSGTRLTVV.

V and J are TRBV5-1 and TRBJ2-5, with 11 bases identical to TRBD2. Looked up from germline, CDR1 is SGHRS and CDR2 is YFSETQ. Losses at the gene ends were 2 bases for V and 4 bases for J; bases not matched to a gene: 4. The CDR3 contains 15 residues. In DNA form, the CDR3 reads TGCGCCAGCAGCTTCGTTAGCGGGAGGGGAGAGACCCAGTACTTC. Its translation is CASSFVSGRGETQYF.

This chain connects TRBV19 to TRBJ2-2, with 7 bases identical to TRBD1. The junction had 4 bases not matched to a gene; V was cut back by 8 bases and J by 7 bases. CDR3 length equals 12 residues. The germline V gene encodes CDR1 LNHDA and CDR2 SQIVND (reference sequence). The CDR3 loop is CASERGHGELFF. The CDR3 region has the DNA TGTGCCAGTGAGAGGGGGCACGGGGAGCTGTTTTTT. The full variable domain, with the rest looked up from reference TRBV19 and TRBJ2-2, is DGGITQSPKYLFRKEGQNVTLSCEQNLNHDAMYWYRQDPGQGLRLIYYSQIVNDFQKGDIAEGYSVSREKKESFPLTVTSAQKNPTAFYLCASERGHGELFFGEGSRLTVL.

This sequence joins TRBV10-3 and TRBJ1-1; D is ambiguous. The CDR3 length is 13 residues. Germline loops: CDR1 ENHRY, CDR2 SYGVKD. Trimming stripped 7 bases from V and 1 base from J, with 10 bases between. The CDR3 sequence: CAITPTRNTEAFF. CDR3 in DNA: TGTGCCATCACCCCGACAAGGAACACTGAAGCTTTCTTT.

V usage is TRBV29-1 and J usage is TRBJ2-5; 8 bases map to TRBD1. The V gene end was trimmed by 0 bases and the J gene end by 2 bases; junction bases not matched to a gene: 11. The germline V gene has CDR1 SQVTM and CDR2 ANQGSEA. The CDR3 has 17 residues. CDR3 DNA: TGCAGCGTTGAAGAAGGACGGACAGGGAGCCTTCAAGAGACCCAGTACTTC. Translated, it gives CSVEEGRTGSLQETQYF.

The chain is built from TRBV4-1 and TRBJ1-1; TRBD1 matches 9 bases. Germline trimming cut 1 base from V and 5 bases from J; bases unmatched to any gene: 5. Germline V gene data show CDR1 as MGHRA and CDR2 as YSYEKL. The CDR3 has 15 residues. CDR3 loop: CASSQVKDRGTEAFF. The CDR3 DNA is TGCGCCAGCAGCCAAGTAAAAGACAGGGGGACTGAAGCTTTCTTT.

This rearrangement joins TRBV30 to TRBJ1-5; D may be TRBD1 (5 bases). CDR1 is GTSNPN and CDR2 is SVGIG in the germline V gene (reference sequence). The V and J ends lost 3 bases and 4 bases respectively, with 10 bases between them. The CDR3 is 13 amino acids. CDR3 bases: TGTGCCTGGAGGGGACTTATTAATCAGCCCCAGCATTTT. Its translation is CAWRGLINQPQHF. Looking up the rest from reference TRBV30 and TRBJ1-5 gives the full variable domain: SQTIHQWPATLVQPVGSPLSLECTVEGTSNPNLYWYRQAAGRGLQLLFYSVGIGQISSEVPQNLSASRPQDRQFILSSKKLLLSDSGFYLCAWRGLINQPQHFGDGTRLSIL.

In DNA form, the CDR3 reads TGTGCCAGCAGCTGGACAGGGGCTCCCTATGGCTACACCTTC. This encodes CASSWTGAPYGYTF. The J gene is TRBJ1-2, the V gene TRBV5-6; 9 bases fit TRBD1. The CDR3 loop spans 14 amino acids. J lost 4 bases, V lost 3 bases, and 4 bases had no gene match. Germline CDR1 reads SGHDT; CDR2 reads YYEEEE.

The rearrangement links TRBV30 to TRBJ1-3, with D possibly matching TRBD1 (5 bases). V dropped 2 bases and J dropped 0 bases, with 14 bases sitting between them. The CDR3 spans 16 residues. Germline values: CDR1 GTSNPN, CDR2 SVGIG (reference sequence). The CDR3, as DNA: TGTGCCTGGAGTAATAAGGCCAGGGCCTCTGGAAACACCATATATTTT. This translates into CAWSNKARASGNTIYF. The full variable domain, in which reference TRBV30 and TRBJ1-3 provide the parts outside the CDR3, is SQTIHQWPATLVQPVGSPLSLECTVEGTSNPNLYWYRQAAGRGLQLLFYSVGIGQISSEVPQNLSASRPQDRQFILSSKKLLLSDSGFYLCAWSNKARASGNTIYFGEGSWLTVV.

The chain joins TRBV6-1 to TRBJ2-1; 7 bases map to TRBD2. Germline V gene sequence: CDR1 MNHNS, CDR2 SASEGT. The CDR3 contains 14 residues. Trimming removed 7 bases from V and 10 bases from J; junction bases left unmatched: 13. The CDR3 is CASISGGRLYEQFF. The CDR3 nucleotides are TGTGCCAGCATTTCTGGCGGGAGATTATACGAGCAGTTCTTC.

The chain has TRBV27 and TRBJ2-2; no firm D call. Per the germline V gene, CDR1 is MNHEY and CDR2 is SMNVEV (reference sequence). The CDR3 length is 13 residues. With 6 bases removed from V and 5 bases from J, the gap between germline ends came to 10 bases. The CDR3 is CASSVARTGELFF. DNA of the CDR3: TGTGCCAGCAGCGTAGCTCGGACCGGGGAGCTGTTTTTT.

CDR3 loop: CASSRTASTDTQYF. The CDR3 coding sequence is TGTGCCAGCAGCCGGACTGCTAGCACAGATACGCAGTATTTT. The chain has TRBV6-4 and TRBJ2-3; tentatively, D is TRBD2 (5 bases). V lost 6 bases, J lost 0 bases, and 10 bases lay in between. This CDR3 spans 14 amino acids. Germline-derived CDR1 and CDR2 are MRHNA and SNTAGT.

V usage is TRBV15 and J usage is TRBJ1-5, with TRBD1 as a possible D gene (5 bases). From germline, CDR1 is LNHNV and CDR2 YYDKDF (reference sequence). The V end lost 6 bases, the J end lost 3 bases, and 12 bases lay between the germline ends. This CDR3 is 14 amino acids long. The CDR3 sequence: CATSPGSYNQPQHF. The CDR3, as DNA: TGTGCCACCAGTCCAGGGTCCTACAATCAGCCCCAGCATTTT.